A single sample is the source of the 26 T cell receptor beta chains below, sequenced in a study of response to subunit inactivated influenza vaccine (dated by TCRdb to 2017 to 2018). The library was built by means of RT-PCR. The data were produced on an Illumina HiSeq 2500. TCRdb took the public reads, trimmed them with fastp at Q25, ran MiXCR for clone calling and kept in-frame beta chains. CDR3 protein duplicates are merged, each entry listing the most common genes and DNA. This sample gives around 850,000 distinct CDR3 sequences in total; approximately 17% of them show up just once. 11% of the sample goes to the ten largest clones. Sequenced here: PBMCs from blood, sampled 5 days after vaccination. These receptors were collected from a man aged 45-65 years who received an inactivated influenza vaccine. Donor details come from another sample of the same person, matched by shared clones.

This clonotype showed up just a few times. The chain employs TRBV20-1 and TRBJ2-1; 10 nucleotides line up with TRBD2. This CDR3 comprises 16 residues. Looked up from germline, CDR1 is DFQATT and CDR2 is SNEGSKA (reference sequence). J was trimmed by 0 bases and V by 5 bases; bases with no gene match: 7. The DNA for the CDR3 is TGCAGTGCTCGACTAGCGGGCACTAACTCCTACAATGAGCAGTTCTTC. This translates into CSARLAGTNSYNEQFF.

The gene calls are TRBV4-2 and TRBJ1-1, with D hard to call. The V gene's germline CDR1 is LGHNA and CDR2 YNFKEQ. Deletions cut 1 base from V and 3 bases from J, with 12 bases between. The CDR3 has 15 amino acids. The CDR3 protein is CASSQGASRHTEAFF. DNA of the CDR3: TGTGCCAGCAGCCAAGGTGCCTCGCGGCACACTGAAGCTTTCTTT.

This clonotype was counted at least ten times. The chain joins TRBV6-5 to TRBJ1-5; tentatively, D is TRBD1 (6 bases). The CDR3 extends over 17 amino acids. Germline V gives CDR1 MNHEY, CDR2 SVGAGI. V was trimmed by 0 bases and J by 0 bases, leaving 12 bases between them. CDR3 in DNA: TGTGCCAGCAGTTACTCGATGGGACACTTTAGCAATCAGCCCCAGCATTTT. Amino acid sequence: CASSYSMGHFSNQPQHF.

This rearrangement joins TRBV6-5 to TRBJ2-3, with 13 bases lining up with TRBD2. The CDR3 length is 17 residues. The germline CDR1 and CDR2 sequences are MNHEY and SVGAGI. The junction had 12 bases not matched to a gene; V was cut back by 4 bases and J by 8 bases. The CDR3 here is CASSFPGLAGRGGTQYF. The CDR3 bases are TGTGCCAGCAGTTTCCCGGGACTAGCGGGGAGAGGTGGTACGCAGTATTTT.

This rearrangement joins TRBV28 to TRBJ1-2; D uncertain. V lost 6 bases and J lost 6, with 17 bases in between. The CDR3 runs 14 residues. Germline values: CDR1 MDHEN, CDR2 SYDVKM. The CDR3 here is CASSPLSQVNGYTF. CDR3 in DNA: TGTGCCAGCAGCCCCCTCAGTCAGGTGAATGGCTACACCTTC.

The rearrangement uses TRBV20-1 and TRBJ1-5; D not certain. The CDR3 has 15 residues. CDR1 and CDR2 (germline): DFQATT, SNEGSKA (reference sequence). V was trimmed by 0 bases and J by 0 bases, leaving 9 bases between them. CDR3 sequence reads: CSARELGNSNQPQHF. DNA for the CDR3: TGCAGTGCTAGAGAGTTGGGGAATAGCAATCAGCCCCAGCATTTT.

This chain links TRBV29-1 with TRBJ2-2; 9 bases are shared with TRBD1. The CDR3 covers 14 residues. The V segment lost 6 bases and the J segment 5 bases; nucleotides outside the gene matches: 7. Per the germline V gene, CDR1 is SQVTM and CDR2 is ANQGSEA. CDR3 sequence (DNA): TGCAGCGTAGTCTCCGGGACAGGGACCGGGGAGCTGTTTTTT. It translates to CSVVSGTGTGELFF.

V is TRBV7-2 and J is TRBJ2-3; TRBD2 aligns across 8 bases. The CDR3 has 16 amino acids. V trimming: 1 base; J trimming: 5 bases; junction bases outside the gene matches: 8. The germline gives CDR1 SGHTA, CDR2 FQGNSA. The CDR3 DNA reads as TGTGCCAGCAGCTTAGAACGGGGGGGCGTCGTAGATACGCAGTATTTT. This translates into CASSLERGGVVDTQYF.

This sequence joins TRBV4-2 and TRBJ2-5; 10 nucleotides align to TRBD2. CDR1 and CDR2 (germline): LGHNA, YNFKEQ. This CDR3 contains 14 residues. Unmatched junction bases numbered 6, after V lost 4 bases and J lost 7 bases. Written as DNA, the CDR3 is TGTGCCAGCAGCCCAGGACTAGCGGCCGGGACCCAGTACTTC. As protein: CASSPGLAAGTQYF.

The CDR3 DNA reads TGTGCCATCAGTGAAGGGACAGCCGGTAATGAAAAACTGTTTTTT. It translates to CAISEGTAGNEKLFF. V and J are TRBV10-3 and TRBJ1-4; 7 nucleotides agree with TRBD1. V was pared by 3 bases and J by 4 bases, with 5 bases of the junction left unmatched. The CDR3 consists of 15 residues. Germline CDR1 reads ENHRY; CDR2 reads SYGVKD.

The chain recombines TRBV9 with TRBJ2-2, with a possible D match to TRBD2 (6 bases). V shed 2 bases and J shed 6 bases, with 11 bases lying between them. CDR3 length: 14 residues. CDR1 is SGDLS, CDR2 YYNGEE, per germline. The chain's CDR3 is CASSVGGVPGELFF. The CDR3 DNA is TGTGCCAGCAGCGTCGGGGGAGTCCCCGGGGAGCTGTTTTTT.

This clonotype appeared a few times. The V gene is TRBV10-3, the J gene TRBJ1-1, with D uncertain. The CDR3 consists of 13 residues. The V end lost 3 bases, the J end lost 3 bases, and 8 bases lay between the germline ends. Germline V gene lookup returns CDR1 ENHRY and CDR2 SYGVKD. CDR3 sequence: CAISDHADTEAFF. CDR3 nucleotides: TGTGCCATCAGTGACCATGCGGACACTGAAGCTTTCTTT.

This clonotype was detected only a few times. The V call is TRBV9, the J call TRBJ2-3; D might be TRBD2 (6 bases). Germline V lookup: CDR1 SGDLS, CDR2 YYNGEE. The CDR3 contains 15 residues. V shed 0 bases and J shed 1 base, with 9 bases lying between them. The CDR3 region is CASSVGGVGTDTQYF. CDR3 DNA sequence: TGTGCCAGCAGCGTAGGGGGGGTCGGCACAGATACGCAGTATTTT. The entire variable domain, with the rest obtained from reference TRBV9 and TRBJ2-3, is as follows: DSGVTQTPKHLITATGQRVTLRCSPRSGDLSVYWYQQSLDQGLQFLIQYYNGEERAKGNILERFSAQQFPDLHSELNLSSLELGDSALYFCASSVGGVGTDTQYFGPGTRLTVL.

The gene calls are TRBV12-3 or TRBV12-4 and TRBJ1-1, with a tentative D call TRBD1 (6 bases). This CDR3 is built from 14 residues. V gave up 6 bases and J gave up 6 bases, with 17 bases separating them. The CDR3 sequence is CASREGGEVSEAFF. DNA for the CDR3: TGTGCCAGCAGGGAAGGGGGGGAGGTCTCTGAAGCTTTCTTT.

The gene calls are TRBV20-1 and TRBJ2-5; possible D gene TRBD1, 5 bases. Germline-derived CDR1 and CDR2 are DFQATT and SNEGSKA (reference sequence). V shed 2 bases and J shed 0 bases, with 7 bases lying between them. This CDR3 region has 13 residues. CDR3 sequence reads: CSARKGNQETQYF. DNA for the CDR3: TGCAGTGCTAGAAAGGGGAACCAAGAGACCCAGTACTTC.

This clonotype came up a few times. The V call is TRBV12-3 or TRBV12-4, the J call TRBJ2-5; 11 bases are shared with TRBD1. V trimming: 4 bases; J trimming: 4 bases; junction bases outside the gene matches: 2. The CDR3 runs 14 residues. CDR3 bases: TGTGCCAGCAGTTACGGGACAGGGGGAGAGACCCAGTACTTC. It translates to CASSYGTGGETQYF.

This clonotype was detected only a few times. The genes are TRBV5-1 and TRBJ2-7; 11 bases fit TRBD2. This CDR3 region has 14 residues. Trimming took 5 bases from V and 5 from J; bases not matched to a gene: 6. Germline CDR1 reads SGHRS; CDR2 reads YFSETQ. CDR3 sequence: CASRVAGGFHEQYF. Here the CDR3 DNA reads TGCGCCAGCAGGGTAGCGGGAGGGTTCCACGAGCAGTACTTC.

The rearrangement links TRBV11-3 to TRBJ1-6, with D uncertain. Trimming removed 0 bases from V and 5 bases from J, with 11 bases in between. From germline, CDR1 is SGHNT and CDR2 YENEEA. The CDR3 is made up of 16 amino acids. For the CDR3, the DNA is TGTGCCAGCAGCTTAGACCCCCGGGCAGATAATTCACCCCTCCACTTT. Translated, it gives CASSLDPRADNSPLHF.

This clonotype was picked up many times. The genes are TRBV6-1 and TRBJ2-5; 7 bases align to TRBD2. The CDR3 consists of 14 residues. With 8 bases clipped from V and 5 bases from J, the junction kept 11 bases outside the gene matches. CDR1 is MNHNS and CDR2 is SASEGT in the germline V gene. CDR3 sequence (DNA): TGTGCCAGCGTCGGACTAGGAGTATGGGAGACCCAGTACTTC. This sequence encodes CASVGLGVWETQYF.

This clonotype showed up just a few times. J is TRBJ1-1 and V is TRBV4-3; D remains unclear. CDR1 LGHNA and CDR2 YSLEER come from the germline V gene. V lost 3 bases to trimming and J lost 1 base, with 12 bases between them. CDR3 length: 15 amino acids. The CDR3 protein is CASSQETATNTEAFF. The CDR3 nucleotides read TGCGCCAGCAGCCAGGAAACAGCAACGAACACTGAAGCTTTCTTT.

This clonotype occurred once. This chain joins TRBV7-9 and TRBJ2-7, with D unresolved. The V end was cut by 5 bases, the J end by 2 bases, with 13 bases between. From germline, CDR1 is SEHNR and CDR2 FQNEAQ (reference sequence). The CDR3 covers 14 residues. The CDR3: CASSPRAATYEQYF. The DNA for the CDR3 is TGTGCCAGCAGCCCCCGCGCGGCTACCTACGAGCAGTACTTC.

This clonotype was observed a few times. The chain couples TRBV10-3 to TRBJ2-2; D might be TRBD1 (6 bases). The CDR3 length is 16 residues. The germline CDR1 and CDR2 sequences are ENHRY and SYGVKD. Deletions cut 0 bases from V and 4 bases from J, with 12 bases between. The CDR3 here is CAISESETGITGELFF. CDR3 DNA: TGTGCCATCAGTGAGTCTGAAACAGGGATCACCGGGGAGCTGTTTTTT.

The gene calls are TRBV5-6 and TRBJ2-4; 8 positions agree with TRBD1. The V gene's germline CDR1 is SGHDT and CDR2 YYEEEE. This CDR3 has 18 residues. The V segment lost 5 bases and the J segment 4 bases; nucleotides outside the gene matches: 17. The CDR3 region has the DNA TGTGCCAGCAGTTATTTACCAGGACAGGGAAGAGTGAAAAACATTCAGTACTTC. This gives the protein CASSYLPGQGRVKNIQYF. The variable domain in full, with the rest retrieved from reference TRBV5-6 and TRBJ2-4, is DAGVTQSPTHLIKTRGQQVTLRCSPKSGHDTVSWYQQALGQGPQFIFQYYEEEERQRGNFPDRFSGHQFPNYSSELNVNALLLGDSALYLCASSYLPGQGRVKNIQYFGAGTRLSVL.

The V gene is TRBV27, the J gene TRBJ2-7; TRBD2 might be the D (6 bases). The germline V gene has CDR1 MNHEY and CDR2 SMNVEV (reference sequence). This CDR3 spans 15 amino acids. The V gene lost 0 bases and the J gene lost 5 bases, with 14 bases spanning the gap. The CDR3 loop is CASSLSYGSPHEQYF. CDR3 in DNA: TGTGCCAGCAGTTTATCGTACGGGAGCCCCCACGAGCAGTACTTC.

This chain uses TRBV4-1 with TRBJ2-5; TRBD2 aligns across 7 bases. V lost 0 bases and J lost 0; bases outside the gene matches: 4. The CDR3 covers 16 residues. Germline V gives CDR1 MGHRA, CDR2 YSYEKL. The CDR3: CASSQDMGTNQETQYF. The CDR3 DNA follows: TGCGCCAGCAGCCAAGATATGGGGACTAACCAAGAGACCCAGTACTTC.

There are a few counts of this clonotype. J is TRBJ2-7 and V is TRBV4-3; possible D gene TRBD2, 6 bases. Germline V CDR1 and CDR2: LGHNA, YSLEER. This CDR3 comprises 14 residues. V lost 0 bases to trimming and J lost 7 bases, with 13 bases between them. The CDR3 here is CASSQDPGVLEQYF. For the CDR3, the DNA is TGCGCCAGCAGCCAAGATCCGGGAGTCTTGGAGCAGTACTTC.